This T cell receptor beta chain appears in the sequencing data of a study of tumor and adjacent non-tumor tissue in lung cancer. Study-level background: Patients comprised over 9 adenocarcinoma, a couple of squamous cell carcinoma and 1 small cell lung cancer.

Study outcomes and limitations: Normal lung showed higher cumulative top 100 clone frequency than tumor.

A word on this clonotype: Its antigen remains unknown.

The library came from three nested PCR rounds adapted from ARM-PCR protocols. One entry per CDR3 protein, called by TCRdb with MiXCR from the multiplex PCR reads. Counted here are about 93,000 distinct CDR3 sequences, 67% occurring once; the ten biggest clones make up around 17%. RNA was extracted from bulk tissue without any cell sorting. Donors were chemotherapy-naive, newly diagnosed lung cancer surgical patients in China, August–late 2014. This CDR3 is built from 15 residues. The germline gives CDR1 SGHNT, CDR2 YENEEA. V lost 5 bases to trimming and J lost 6 bases; unmatched junction nucleotides: 10.

V is TRBV11-3 and J is TRBJ2-1; 7 nucleotides agree with TRBD2. Sequenced sample: lung tumor tissue. The TCR comes from a man aged 55 to 70 with non-small cell lung cancer. The CDR3 DNA follows: TGTGCCAGCAGCCCCCGGGGGGACGGGGCCAATGAGCAGTTCTTC. This translates into CASSPRGDGANEQFF.